These T cell receptor beta chains were read from a single sample in a study of T cells in Graves' hyperthyroidism and ophthalmopathy. Via MiXCR, TCRdb re-called the multiplex PCR reads, giving one row per CDR3 protein. The data contain around 500,000 distinct CDR3 sequences, about 22% of them singletons. The sequencing sample was made of blood. These receptors all stem from a woman between 65 and 79 years old with Graves' ophthalmopathy. CDR3s include the opening cysteine and the closing phenylalanine or tryptophan. The D gene is left open where the match is weak. Only part of the rows carry a size: once, few, many, or a class if the clone is expanded.

clone size: NA; V gene: TRBV28; D gene: NA; J gene: TRBJ2-5; CDR3 DNA: TGTGCCAGCAGCACTGGGGCCAGGGGGCAGGAGACTAGCAGCAAGTGCCAAGAGACCCAGTACTTC; CDR3 protein: CASSTGARGQETSSKCQETQYF
clone size: NA; V gene: TRBV9; D gene: TRBD2; J gene: TRBJ2-7; CDR3 DNA: TGTGCCAGCAGCGATTCCGGGACTAGCGTTCACGAGCAGTACTTC; CDR3 protein: CASSDSGTSVHEQYF
clone size: NA; V gene: TRBV19; D gene: TRBD1; J gene: TRBJ2-1; CDR3 DNA: TGTGCCAGTACCAAATCCGGGACAGGGAAGCCGCAGTTCTTC; CDR3 protein: CASTKSGTGKPQFF
clone size: NA; V gene: TRBV9; D gene: NA; J gene: TRBJ2-2; CDR3 DNA: TGTGCCAGCAGCGTAAGGGGCGGACTGGGGACCGGGGAGCTGTTTTTT; CDR3 protein: CASSVRGGLGTGELFF
clone size: once; V gene: TRBV4-1; D gene: NA; J gene: TRBJ2-7; CDR3 DNA: TGCGCCAGCAGCCATCGCCGGGACACGAGCTCCTACGAGCAGTACTTC; CDR3 protein: CASSHRRDTSSYEQYF
clone size: NA; V gene: TRBV10-3; D gene: NA; J gene: TRBJ2-1; CDR3 DNA: TGTGCCACGAATGAAGGGGTGAGCTCCTACAATGAGCAGTTCTTC; CDR3 protein: CATNEGVSSYNEQFF
clone size: NA; V gene: TRBV7-2; D gene: NA; J gene: TRBJ1-5; CDR3 DNA: TGTGCCAGCAGCTTAGATCCCCTTCAGCCCCAGCATTTT; CDR3 protein: CASSLDPLQPQHF
clone size: few; V gene: TRBV10-1; D gene: NA; J gene: TRBJ2-1; CDR3 DNA: TGCGCCAGCAGCAAGACTTTCGGACGTGGTGGGCACGAGCAGTTCTTC; CDR3 protein: CASSKTFGRGGHEQFF
clone size: NA; V gene: TRBV20-1; D gene: NA; J gene: TRBJ2-5; CDR3 DNA: TGCAGTGCTAGATGGGAAAAGGGATTACGTGAGACCCAGTACTTC; CDR3 protein: CSARWEKGLRETQYF
clone size: NA; V gene: TRBV7-9; D gene: TRBD1; J gene: TRBJ2-3; CDR3 DNA: TGTGCCAGCAGCTTAGCACAGCCAGGGGGGCAGTATTTT; CDR3 protein: CASSLAQPGGQYF
clone size: NA; V gene: TRBV7-9; D gene: NA; J gene: TRBJ1-6; CDR3 DNA: TGTGCCAGCAGCTTTTCGGGCTCCTATAATTCACCCCTCCACTTT; CDR3 protein: CASSFSGSYNSPLHF
clone size: many; V gene: TRBV11-2; D gene: TRBD2; J gene: TRBJ2-7; CDR3 DNA: TGTGCCAGCAGCTTAGGGACTAGCGGAGCTTACGAGCAGTACTTC; CDR3 protein: CASSLGTSGAYEQYF
clone size: NA; V gene: TRBV9; D gene: TRBD2; J gene: TRBJ2-3; CDR3 DNA: TGTGCCAGCAGCGTAGGGGCCGTAACTAGCGGGAGCACAGATACGCAGTATTTT; CDR3 protein: CASSVGAVTSGSTDTQYF
clone size: NA; V gene: TRBV15; D gene: NA; J gene: TRBJ1-2; CDR3 DNA: TGTGCCACCAGCAGAGATGGCTACGACTATGGCTACACCTTC; CDR3 protein: CATSRDGYDYGYTF
clone size: many; V gene: TRBV12-3/TRBV12-4; D gene: TRBD1; J gene: TRBJ1-1; CDR3 DNA: TGTGCCAGCAGTTTAGAACAGGGGGCCTCCATGAACACTGAAGCTTTCTTT; CDR3 protein: CASSLEQGASMNTEAFF
clone size: NA; V gene: TRBV7-9; D gene: TRBD2; J gene: TRBJ2-2; CDR3 DNA: TGTGCCAGCAGCCCCCCGGGGGGGCGGAACACCGGGGAGCTGTTTTTT; CDR3 protein: CASSPPGGRNTGELFF
clone size: few; V gene: TRBV10-1; D gene: NA; J gene: TRBJ2-7; CDR3 DNA: TGCGCCAGTGGTCCCTCCTACGAGCAGTACTTC; CDR3 protein: CASGPSYEQYF
clone size: few; V gene: TRBV7-8; D gene: NA; J gene: TRBJ1-2; CDR3 DNA: TGTGCCAGCAGCTTAGAGGTTATTGGTGCGGTAGGGAATGGCTACACCTTC; CDR3 protein: CASSLEVIGAVGNGYTF
clone size: many; V gene: TRBV7-2; D gene: NA; J gene: TRBJ1-1; CDR3 DNA: TGTGCCAGCAGCTATTTCGCTGGGGGTAGCACTGAAGCTTTCTTT; CDR3 protein: CASSYFAGGSTEAFF
clone size: few; V gene: TRBV20-1; D gene: NA; J gene: TRBJ2-7; CDR3 DNA: TGCAGTGCTGGACACGACAGATACGAGCAGTACTTC; CDR3 protein: CSAGHDRYEQYF
clone size: few; V gene: TRBV12-3/TRBV12-4; D gene: NA; J gene: TRBJ2-1; CDR3 DNA: TGTGCCAGCACCACAAATGGGGCGGCCAATGAGCAGTTCTTC; CDR3 protein: CASTTNGAANEQFF
clone size: NA; V gene: TRBV6-2/TRBV6-3; D gene: NA; J gene: TRBJ2-3; CDR3 DNA: TGTGCCAGCACCCACACAGATACGCAGTATTTT; CDR3 protein: CASTHTDTQYF
clone size: many; V gene: TRBV2; D gene: TRBD1; J gene: TRBJ1-2; CDR3 DNA: TGTGCCAGCACAATACAGGGGGCGCTTAGGGATGGCTACACCTTC; CDR3 protein: CASTIQGALRDGYTF
clone size: few; V gene: TRBV9; D gene: NA; J gene: TRBJ2-7; CDR3 DNA: TGTGCCAGCAGCGTAGGTCTGGGGAAGGGAACCTACGAGCAGTACTTC; CDR3 protein: CASSVGLGKGTYEQYF